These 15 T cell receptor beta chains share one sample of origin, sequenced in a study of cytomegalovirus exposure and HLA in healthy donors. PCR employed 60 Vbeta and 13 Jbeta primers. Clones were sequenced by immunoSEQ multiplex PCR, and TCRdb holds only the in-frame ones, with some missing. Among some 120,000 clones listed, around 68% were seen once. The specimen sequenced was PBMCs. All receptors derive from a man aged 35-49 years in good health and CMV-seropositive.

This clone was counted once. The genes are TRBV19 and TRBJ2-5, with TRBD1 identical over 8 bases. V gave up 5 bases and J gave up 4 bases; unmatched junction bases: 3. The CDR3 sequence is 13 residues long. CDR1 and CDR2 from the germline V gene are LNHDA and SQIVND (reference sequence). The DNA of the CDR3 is TGTGCCAGTAGTCGGGGACAGGTAGAGACCCAGTACTTC. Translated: CASSRGQVETQYF.

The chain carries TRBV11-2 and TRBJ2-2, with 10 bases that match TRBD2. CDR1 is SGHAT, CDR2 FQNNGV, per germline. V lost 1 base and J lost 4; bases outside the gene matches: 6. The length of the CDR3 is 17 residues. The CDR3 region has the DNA TGTGCCAGCAGCTTAGGTCTAGCGGGAGCTGGCACCGGGGAGCTGTTTTTT. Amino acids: CASSLGLAGAGTGELFF.

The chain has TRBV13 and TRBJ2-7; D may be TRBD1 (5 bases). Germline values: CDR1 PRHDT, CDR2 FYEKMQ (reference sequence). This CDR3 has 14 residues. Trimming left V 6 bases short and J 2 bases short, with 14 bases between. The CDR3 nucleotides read TGTGCCAGCAGTCACCCGGACATCCCCTACGAGCAGTACTTC. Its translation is CASSHPDIPYEQYF.

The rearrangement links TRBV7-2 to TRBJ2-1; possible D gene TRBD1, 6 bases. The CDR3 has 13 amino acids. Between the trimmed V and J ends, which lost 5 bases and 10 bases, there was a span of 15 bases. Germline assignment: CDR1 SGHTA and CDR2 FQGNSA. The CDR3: CASSGVTGGEQFF. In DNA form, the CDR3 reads TGTGCCAGCAGCGGAGTGACAGGAGGAGAGCAGTTCTTC.

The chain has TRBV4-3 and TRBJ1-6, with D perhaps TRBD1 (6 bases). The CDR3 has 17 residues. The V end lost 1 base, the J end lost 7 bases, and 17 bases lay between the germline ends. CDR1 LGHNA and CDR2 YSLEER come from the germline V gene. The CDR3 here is CASSQGPPGTMNSPLHF. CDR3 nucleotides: TGCGCCAGCAGCCAAGGCCCACCCGGGACAATGAATTCACCCCTCCACTTT.

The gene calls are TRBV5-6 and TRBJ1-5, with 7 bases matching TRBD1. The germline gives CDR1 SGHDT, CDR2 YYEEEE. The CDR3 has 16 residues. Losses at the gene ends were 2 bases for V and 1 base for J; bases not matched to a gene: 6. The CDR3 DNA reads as TGTGCCAGCAGCTTTGGAAACAGGGGAAGCAATCAGCCCCAGCATTTT. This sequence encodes CASSFGNRGSNQPQHF.

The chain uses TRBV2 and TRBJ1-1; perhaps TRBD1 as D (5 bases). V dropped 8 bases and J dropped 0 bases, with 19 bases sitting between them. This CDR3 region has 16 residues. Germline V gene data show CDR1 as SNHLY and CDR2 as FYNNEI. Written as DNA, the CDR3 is TGTGCCAGCGCAAGTCACGGCAGGGATTTGAACACTGAAGCTTTCTTT. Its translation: CASASHGRDLNTEAFF.

CDR3 amino acids: CASSYLQGSNEKLFF. CDR3 DNA: TGTGCCAGCAGTTACCTACAGGGGAGTAATGAAAAACTGTTTTTT. The V gene is TRBV6-5, the J gene TRBJ1-4, with 7 bases identical to TRBD1. After removal of 2 bases from V and 4 bases from J, the junction contained 4 bases not matched to a gene. The CDR3 is 15 amino acids. Germline CDR1 and CDR2: MNHEY and SVGAGI.

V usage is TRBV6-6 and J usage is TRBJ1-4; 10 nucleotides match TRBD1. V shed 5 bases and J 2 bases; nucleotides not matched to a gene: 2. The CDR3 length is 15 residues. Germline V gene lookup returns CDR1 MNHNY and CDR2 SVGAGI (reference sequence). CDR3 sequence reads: CASSTTGGTNEKLFF. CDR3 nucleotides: TGTGCCAGCAGTACGACAGGGGGCACTAATGAAAAACTGTTTTTT.

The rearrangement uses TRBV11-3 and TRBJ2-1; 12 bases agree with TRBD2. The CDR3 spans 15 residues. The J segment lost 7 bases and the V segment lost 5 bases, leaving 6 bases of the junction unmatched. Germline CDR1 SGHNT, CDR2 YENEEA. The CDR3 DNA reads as TGTGCCAGCAGCAGGACTAGCGGGAAAAGTAATGAGCAGTTCTTC. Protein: CASSRTSGKSNEQFF.

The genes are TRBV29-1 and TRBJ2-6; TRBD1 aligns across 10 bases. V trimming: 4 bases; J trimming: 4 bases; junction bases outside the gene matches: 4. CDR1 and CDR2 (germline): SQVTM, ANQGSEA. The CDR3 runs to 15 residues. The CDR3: CSVGQGAPGANVLTF. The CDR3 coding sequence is TGCAGCGTTGGACAGGGGGCGCCGGGGGCCAACGTCCTGACTTTC. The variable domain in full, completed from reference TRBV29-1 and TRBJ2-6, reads SAVISQKPSRDICQRGTSLTIQCQVDSQVTMMFWYRQQPGQSLTLIATANQGSEATYESGFVIDKFPISRPNLTFSTLTVSNMSPEDSSIYLCSVGQGAPGANVLTFGAGSRLTVL.

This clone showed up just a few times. The CDR3 sequence is CASSQDRRGGMYEQYF. The CDR3 DNA sequence: TGCGCCAGCAGCCAAGATCGTAGGGGGGGCATGTACGAGCAGTACTTC. The V gene is TRBV4-3, the J gene TRBJ2-7; the D gene is possibly TRBD2 (7 bases). This CDR3 is built from 16 residues. Per germline, CDR1 LGHNA and CDR2 YSLEER. V was shortened by 0 bases and J by 4 bases, with 16 bases between the two germline ends.

DNA of the CDR3: TGTGCCAGTAGCCACAAGCCTGCTACTGGACTACCTGGCGCCGGGGAGCTGTTTTTT. Its translation: CASSHKPATGLPGAGELFF. The rearrangement joins TRBV19 to TRBJ2-2; possible D gene TRBD2, 6 bases. Germline CDR1 is LNHDA and CDR2 is SQIVND (reference sequence). CDR3 length: 19 residues. V was clipped by 6 bases and J by 6 bases, with 29 bases between them.

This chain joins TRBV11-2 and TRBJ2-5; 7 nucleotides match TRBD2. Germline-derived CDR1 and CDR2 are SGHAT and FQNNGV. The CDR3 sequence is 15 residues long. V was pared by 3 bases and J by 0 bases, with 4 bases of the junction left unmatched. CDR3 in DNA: TGTGCCAGCAGCTTGGGGGGGTATTACCAAGAGACCCAGTACTTC. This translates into CASSLGGYYQETQYF.

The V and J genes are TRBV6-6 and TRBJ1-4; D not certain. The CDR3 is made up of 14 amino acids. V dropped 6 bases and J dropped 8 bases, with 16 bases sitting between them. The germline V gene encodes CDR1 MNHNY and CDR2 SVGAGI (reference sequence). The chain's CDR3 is CASSSGSSGEKLFF. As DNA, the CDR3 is TGTGCCAGCAGCTCCGGGAGCAGCGGGGAAAAACTGTTTTTT.